This T cell receptor (beta chain) was recovered during a study of blood T cell repertoires in COVID-19. V was cut by 0 bases and J by 6 bases, with 3 bases left in between. CDR3 length equals 12 residues. The germline V gene has CDR1 LNHNV and CDR2 YYDKDF (reference sequence). Sequencing was performed with immunoSEQ multiplex PCR; in TCRdb, only in-frame clones are kept and a portion is missing. The sample gives about 85,000 clones, around 87% of which show up once; around 4.7% is in the top ten. Material: peripheral blood. This chain connects TRBV15 to TRBJ1-5; no clear D gene. The receptor comes from a woman older than 75 with active or convalescent COVID-19. This CDR3 reads CATSRDSQPQHF. CDR3 DNA sequence: TGTGCCACCAGCAGAGATAGTCAGCCCCAGCATTTT.